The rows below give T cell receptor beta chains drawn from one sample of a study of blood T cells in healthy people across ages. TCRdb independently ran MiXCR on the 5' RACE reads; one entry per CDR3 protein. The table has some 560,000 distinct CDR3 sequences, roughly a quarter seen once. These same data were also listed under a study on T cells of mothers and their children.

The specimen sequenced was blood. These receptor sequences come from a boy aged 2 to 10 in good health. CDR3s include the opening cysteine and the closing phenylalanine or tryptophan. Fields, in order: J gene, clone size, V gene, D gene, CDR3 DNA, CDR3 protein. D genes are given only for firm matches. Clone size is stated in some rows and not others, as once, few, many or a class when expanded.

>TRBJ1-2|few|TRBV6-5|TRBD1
TGTGCCAGCAGTTACTGGGGACAGGGGGCATCGTTAGGCTACACCTTC
CASSYWGQGASLGYTF
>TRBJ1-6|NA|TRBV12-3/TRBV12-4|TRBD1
TGTGCCAGCAGTTTGGGGACAGGGCAATCACCCCTCCACTTT
CASSLGTGQSPLHF
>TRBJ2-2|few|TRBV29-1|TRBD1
TGCAGCCCCCGGGACAGGGGGAACACCGGGGAGCTGTTTTTT
CSPRDRGNTGELFF
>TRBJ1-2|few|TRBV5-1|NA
TGCGCCAGCAGCTTGTTTACGGGAGGGAAGAGGGGCTACACCTTC
CASSLFTGGKRGYTF
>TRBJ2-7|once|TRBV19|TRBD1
TGTGCCAGTAGTATAAGGCCGGGACAGATGTACGAGCAGTACTTC
CASSIRPGQMYEQYF
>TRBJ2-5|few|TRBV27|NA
TGTGCCAGCAGTTTATTGTGGGGGGCTGGGGAGACCCAGTACTTC
CASSLLWGAGETQYF
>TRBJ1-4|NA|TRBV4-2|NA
TGTGCCAGCAGCCAATTCGGGGGCCTAGGTCCTGAAAAACTGTTTTTT
CASSQFGGLGPEKLFF
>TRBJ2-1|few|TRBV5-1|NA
TGCGCCAGCAGCTTTCGCAAGGGAAAACGATACAATGAGCAGTTCTTC
CASSFRKGKRYNEQFF
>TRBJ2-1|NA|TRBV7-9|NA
TGTGCCAGCAGCCAGCGAACTAGTCACAATGAGCAGTTCTTC
CASSQRTSHNEQFF
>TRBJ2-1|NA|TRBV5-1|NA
TGCGCCAGCAGCTTGACCAGCGGGCGGGATGAGCAGTTCTTC
CASSLTSGRDEQFF
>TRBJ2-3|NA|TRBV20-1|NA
TGCAGTGCTAGCCGTAGCGTAGCAGATACGCAGTATTTT
CSASRSVADTQYF
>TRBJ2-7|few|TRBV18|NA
TGTGCCAGCTCACCCTGGCCGGGAAGTACGTTTTACGAGCAGTACTTC
CASSPWPGSTFYEQYF
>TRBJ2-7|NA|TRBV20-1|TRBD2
TGCAGTGCCCGGGTGGCTAGCGGGCGTATCTCCTACGAGCAGTACTTC
CSARVASGRISYEQYF
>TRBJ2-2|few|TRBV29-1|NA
TGCAGCGTTGAAGGGTACGAGGCCGGGGAGCTGTTTTTT
CSVEGYEAGELFF
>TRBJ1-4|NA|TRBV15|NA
TGTGCCACCAGCAGAGATCGAGGGCATGGGAATGAAAAACTGTTTTTT
CATSRDRGHGNEKLFF
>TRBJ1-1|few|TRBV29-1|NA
TGCAGCGTGACAGGCGTATTCCCTGAAGCTTTCTTT
CSVTGVFPEAFF
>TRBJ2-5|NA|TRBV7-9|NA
TGTACCAGCAGCCCGGAGGGCGAGACCCAGTACTTC
CTSSPEGETQYF
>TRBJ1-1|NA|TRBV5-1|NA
TGCGCCAGCAGTGGGCAGGGGAAGGCTGCAGCTTTCTTT
CASSGQGKAAAFF
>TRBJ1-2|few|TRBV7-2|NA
TGTGCCAGCAGCCCGACACCGACAGACTATGGCTACACCTTC
CASSPTPTDYGYTF
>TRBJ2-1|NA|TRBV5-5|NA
TGTGCCAGCAGCTTGGCCAGCGGAGGCCCCAATTTC
CASSLASGGPNF
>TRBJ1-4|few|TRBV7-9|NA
TGTGCCAGCGGCAGGACAGCCCAGGGGGAAAAACTGTTTTTT
CASGRTAQGEKLFF
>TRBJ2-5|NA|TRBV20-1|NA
TGCAGTGCTAAAGAGACCCAGTACTTC
CSAKETQYF
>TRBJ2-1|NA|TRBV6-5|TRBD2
TGTGCCAGCAGTTACCCTTCAACCGGGACTAGCGGTCTTGAGCAGTTCTTC
CASSYPSTGTSGLEQFF
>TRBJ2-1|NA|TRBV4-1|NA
TGCGCCAGCAGCCCCTTCGCCGCCTCGGAGCAGTTCTTC
CASSPFAASEQFF
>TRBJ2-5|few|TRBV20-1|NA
TGCAGTGCTAGACCGGGTAGCGGTGAACAAGAGACCCAGTACTTC
CSARPGSGEQETQYF
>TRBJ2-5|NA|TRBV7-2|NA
TGTGCCAGCAGCTTAGCCCTCGGGACGCCAGCAAAGACCCAGTACTTC
CASSLALGTPAKTQYF
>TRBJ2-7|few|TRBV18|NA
TGTGCCAGCTCACCAGGGCCGACGGACCACGAGCAGTACTTC
CASSPGPTDHEQYF
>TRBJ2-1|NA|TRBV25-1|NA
TGTGCCAGCAGTGACCCGGAGTTCAATGAGCAGTTCTTC
CASSDPEFNEQFF
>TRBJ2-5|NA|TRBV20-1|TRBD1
TGCAGTGCTAGAGATCTTGGGTTCAGGGGGCAAGAGACCCAGTACTTC
CSARDLGFRGQETQYF
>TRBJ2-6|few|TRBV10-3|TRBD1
TGTGCCATCAGTCCCGGGACAGGGATTTCTGGGGCCAACGTCCTGACTTTC
CAISPGTGISGANVLTF
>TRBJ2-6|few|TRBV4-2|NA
TGTGCCAGCAGCCACCCAGCCTCTGGGGCTAACGTCCTGACTTTC
CASSHPASGANVLTF
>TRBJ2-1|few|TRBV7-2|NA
TGTGCCAGCAGCTTAGCCCAGCGGACATACAATGAGCAGTTCTTC
CASSLAQRTYNEQFF
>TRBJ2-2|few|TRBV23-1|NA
TGCGCCAGCAGTCAATACGCGGGGAACACCGGGGAGCTGTTTTTT
CASSQYAGNTGELFF
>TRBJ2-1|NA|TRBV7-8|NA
TGTGCCAGCAGCCGGCGGAGGGCGACTAATGAGCAGTTCTTC
CASSRRRATNEQFF
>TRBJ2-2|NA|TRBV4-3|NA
TGCGCCAGCAGCCACACCCCCGGCACACGGGGCAGAGGGAACACCGGGGAGCTGTTTTTT
CASSHTPGTRGRGNTGELFF
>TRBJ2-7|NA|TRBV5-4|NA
TGTGCCAGCAGCCCCGCACAGGGCACCTACGAGCAGTACTTC
CASSPAQGTYEQYF
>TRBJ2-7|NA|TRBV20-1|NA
TGCAGTGCTAGAGCCCGCTACGAGCAGTACTTC
CSARARYEQYF
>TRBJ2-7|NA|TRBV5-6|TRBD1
TGTGCCAGCAGCTCGGACAGGGACCACGAGCAGTACTTC
CASSSDRDHEQYF
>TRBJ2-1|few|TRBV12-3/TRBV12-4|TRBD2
TGTGCCAGCAGTTTGCAGGGAGGGCCTGAGAATGAGCAGTTCTTC
CASSLQGGPENEQFF
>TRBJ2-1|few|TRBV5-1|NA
TGCGCCAGCAGCTTGGGTGGGTTCAATGAGCAGTTCTTC
CASSLGGFNEQFF
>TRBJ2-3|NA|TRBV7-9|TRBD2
TGTGCCAGCAGCCCCACTAGCGGAGATACGCAGTATTTT
CASSPTSGDTQYF